This TCR beta chain was identified in a study of graft-versus-host responses after intestinal transplantation. Study at large: Isolated intestinal, liver-intestinal, or multivisceral transplants were what recipients had. Induction with anti-thymocyte globulin, then tacrolimus and steroids for around three years, was given to all recipients. Overall study findings and caveats: Researchers found GvH clones in recipient marrow, and some showed up first in ileum or blood. Graft-donor T cell macrochimerism coincided with high graft-versus-host to host-versus-graft clonal ratios in allografts.

The protocol was immunoSEQ multiplex PCR, while the TCRdb copy is restricted to in-frame clones and leaves out a portion. Altogether about 120,000 clones are present, just under 95% being singletons, with the ten largest covering approximately 0.49%. A remark on this clone: Its antigen is unknown.

Germline loops: CDR1 SGHVS, CDR2 FQNEAQ. The CDR3 extends over 15 amino acids. The V end lost 1 base, the J end lost 5 bases, and 12 bases lay between the germline ends. This chain connects TRBV7-8 to TRBJ2-1; possibly TRBD2 for D (6 bases). This sequence was found in a human donor who received an intestinal transplant. The starting material was unstimulated CD8+ T cells sorted from spleen or lymph node cells, obtained before intestinal transplant. In DNA form, the CDR3 reads TGTGCCAGCAGCTTAGTTAGGACTACTCACAATGAGCAGTTCTTC. It yields the protein CASSLVRTTHNEQFF.